These 2 T cell receptor beta chains share one sample of origin, sequenced in a study of T-cell reconstitution after alpha-beta-depleted transplantation in children. Construction of the TCRbeta library involved unique molecular identifiers. TCRdb processed the PCR reads anew with MiXCR; each CDR3 protein has one entry. This sample yields about 580,000 distinct CDR3 sequences, of which 27% are seen a single time; around a third belongs to the top ten. This sample comprised PBMCs, obtained before TCRalphabeta/CD19-depleted stem cell transplant. These receptors were taken from a boy younger than two with Wiskott-Aldrich syndrome, due to receive a stem cell transplant.

This chain connects TRBV4-1 to TRBJ2-7; 7 nucleotides agree with TRBD2. V trimming: 3 bases; J trimming: 6 bases; junction bases outside the gene matches: 20. Germline V gives CDR1 MGHRA, CDR2 YSYEKL. This CDR3 has 18 residues. The CDR3 region has the DNA TGCGCCAGCAGCCAGCGCACCGTCCCTTCTAGCGGACTCTGCGAGCAGTACTTC. It is translated as CASSQRTVPSSGLCEQYF.

The chain carries TRBV7-2 and TRBJ2-5, with D unclear. CDR3 length equals 13 residues. Germline loops: CDR1 SGHTA, CDR2 FQGNSA. Trimming shortened V by 4 bases and J by 2 bases, and 8 bases separated the two germline ends. The CDR3 sequence: CASSSVSQETQYF. The CDR3 nucleotides read TGTGCCAGCAGCTCCGTGTCTCAAGAGACCCAGTACTTC.